These T cell receptor beta chains were read from a single sample in a study of T cell repertoires in aging, cancer and after chemotherapy. TCRdb itself ran the multiplex PCR reads through MiXCR, one entry per CDR3 protein. This repertoire shows more than 6,500 distinct CDR3 sequences, around 40% found once; its top ten account for 4.5% to 5%. Sequenced: blood. These receptors were taken from a human donor in good health. CDR3s leave out the opening cysteine and the closing phenylalanine or tryptophan.

>TRBV7-2|TRBJ2-6
ASSLTGSGANVLT
>TRBV6-2/TRBV6-3|TRBJ2-4
ASRKQGSNIQY
>TRBV5-5|TRBJ1-1
ASSGNTEAF
>TRBV6-4|TRBJ2-1
ASSDQAGANEQF
>TRBV6-6|TRBJ2-7
ASSYSPGYDEQY
>TRBV19|TRBJ1-4
ASSLGDDRANEKLF
>TRBV30|TRBJ2-7
AWKPPSWRSYEQY
>TRBV5-1|TRBJ2-7
ASREAGGIYEQY
>TRBV29-1|TRBJ1-5
SARTGGFNQPQH
>TRBV18|TRBJ2-7
ASSPPLTPVQY
>TRBV6-5|TRBJ2-7
ASSSPRTGSTYEQY
>TRBV15|TRBJ1-1
ATSRITNTEAF
>TRBV6-4|TRBJ2-2
ASSSGRDTGELF
>TRBV18|TRBJ1-4
ASSPRRGNNEKLF
>TRBV7-2|TRBJ2-5
ASSSLHGGAAFETQY
>TRBV6-5|TRBJ2-7
ASSYVEGNGGYVYEQY
>TRBV6-2/TRBV6-3|TRBJ2-5
ASSYSRTPTRGETQY
>TRBV10-3|TRBJ2-1
AISGGSGFYNEQF
>TRBV13|TRBJ1-6
ASSGGGGGATYNSPLH
>TRBV6-5|TRBJ2-7
ASSYVGGEQY
>TRBV6-6|TRBJ2-7
ASSYSMNEQY
>TRBV15|TRBJ2-4
ATSLSGALAKNIQY
>TRBV7-9|TRBJ2-1
ASSLSLAGVHNEQF
>TRBV11-1|TRBJ1-4
ASSRGRWREKLF
>TRBV24-1|TRBJ2-2
ATSAFLVGGNTGELF
>TRBV15|TRBJ1-3
ATSRSRGLGNTIY
>TRBV6-6|TRBJ2-3
ASSYEGGSGADTQY
>TRBV19|TRBJ1-5
ASSIEGQVNQPQH
>TRBV5-6|TRBJ1-2
ASSLSGSHGYT
>TRBV18|TRBJ2-7
ASSPSPGYEQY
>TRBV10-3|TRBJ2-1
AISPGQLNEQF
>TRBV13|TRBJ1-3
ASSLGGNTIY
>TRBV27|TRBJ2-3
ASSPRNADTQY
>TRBV18|TRBJ2-1
ASSPGQYNEQF
>TRBV27|TRBJ2-2
ASKGITGGLAGELF
>TRBV27|TRBJ1-4
ASSSRTGAGFEKLF
>TRBV28|TRBJ2-5
ASSFGSGHSQETQY